The 2 T cell receptor beta chains below all came from one sample that was sequenced in a study of OX40 agonist ivuxolimab in advanced cancers. Generated by immunoSEQ multiplex PCR, the TCRdb table keeps only in-frame clones and is missing some. The data show some 41,000 clones, with about 85% seen just once and approximately 16% held by the top ten. This material consisted of CD4+ or CD8+ T cells sorted from blood, taken in a trial of the OX40 agonist ivuxolimab. The origin of the receptors is an adult with an advanced solid tumor such as melanoma, head and neck, liver or kidney cancer.

CDR3 region: CASSLILAGSTGELFF. The CDR3 bases are TGTGCCAGCAGCTTAATCCTAGCGGGAAGTACCGGGGAGCTGTTTTTT. The chain links TRBV7-3 to TRBJ2-2; TRBD2 agrees at 9 bases. This CDR3 comprises 16 residues. V shed 1 base and J 5 bases; nucleotides not matched to a gene: 5. From germline, CDR1 is SGHTA and CDR2 FQGTGA.

CDR3 sequence reads: CASSLSGRRFNQPQHF. The CDR3 DNA reads as TGTGCCAGCAGCTTGTCCGGGCGACGCTTCAATCAGCCCCAGCATTTT. The V call is TRBV5-6, the J call TRBJ1-5; D remains ambiguous. From germline, CDR1 is SGHDT and CDR2 YYEEEE. There are 16 residues in the CDR3. Between the trimmed V and J ends, which lost 1 base and 3 bases, there was a span of 14 bases.